The 25 T cell receptor beta chains below all came from one sample that was sequenced in a study of shared clonotypes between healthy human individuals. Profiling relied on immunoSEQ multiplex PCR, and the TCRdb table lists in-frame clones only, not all of them. The data contain approximately 2.5 million clones, approximately 93% of them singletons. Sequenced sample: naive CD4+ T cells from PBMCs. The subset: CD45RA+ positively selected. The receptors originated from a man younger than 35 in good health. Some clones in this sample may be carry-over from other donors' samples.

The V and J genes are TRBV18 and TRBJ2-2; 7 bases match TRBD1. J lost 1 base, V lost 5 bases, and 4 bases had no gene match. This CDR3 is 15 amino acids long. The germline V gene encodes CDR1 KGHSH and CDR2 LQKENI. The CDR3 DNA reads TGTGCCAGCTCATCCCGACAGGGGAACACCGGGGAGCTGTTTTTT. Its translation is CASSSRQGNTGELFF.

The chain recombines TRBV19 with TRBJ2-2, with 7 bases aligning to TRBD1. The V gene end was trimmed by 6 bases and the J gene end by 6 bases; junction bases not matched to a gene: 13. The CDR3 is made up of 16 amino acids. Germline CDR1 is LNHDA and CDR2 is SQIVND (reference sequence). This CDR3 reads CASRLGGVGLAGELFF. In nucleotides, the CDR3 is TGTGCCAGTAGATTAGGGGGCGTAGGTCTCGCCGGGGAGCTGTTTTTT.

This clone was picked up one time. Within the sample, other DNA sequences also encode this same CDR3. V is TRBV27 and J is TRBJ2-3, with 9 bases fitting TRBD2. Trimming at V came to 6 bases and at J to 2 bases, leaving 6 bases not matched to a gene. The CDR3 totals 15 residues. Germline V lookup: CDR1 MNHEY, CDR2 SMNVEV (reference sequence). Written as DNA, the CDR3 is TGTGCCAGCAGCCGATTAGCGGGAGTCACAGATACGCAGTATTTT. Translating gives CASSRLAGVTDTQYF.

The rearrangement joins TRBV5-1 to TRBJ2-1, with 11 bases matching TRBD2. Germline V lookup: CDR1 SGHRS, CDR2 YFSETQ. This CDR3 spans 15 amino acids. The ends lost 7 bases at V and 6 bases at J; junction bases unmatched: 9. The CDR3 sequence: CASSILTSGANEQFF. For the CDR3, the DNA is TGCGCCAGCTCTATCCTGACTAGCGGGGCCAATGAGCAGTTCTTC.

The chain has TRBV5-1 and TRBJ2-5; 16 nucleotides agree with TRBD2. The trim removed 4 bases at V and 3 bases at J, leaving 6 bases unmatched. Germline loops: CDR1 SGHRS, CDR2 YFSETQ. The CDR3 runs to 17 residues. The CDR3 DNA follows: TGCGCCAGCAGCGTATCCGGGACTAGCGGGAGGGAAGAGACCCAGTACTTC. This translates into CASSVSGTSGREETQYF.

The chain has TRBV6-5 and TRBJ2-1, with D tentatively TRBD2 (5 bases). Germline V gene data show CDR1 as MNHEY and CDR2 as SVGAGI. V lost 3 bases to trimming and J lost 4 bases, with 13 bases between them. The CDR3 has 15 residues. DNA of the CDR3: TGTGCCAGCAGTTATTCCGGGAAAGGGTACAATGAGCAGTTCTTC. It specifies CASSYSGKGYNEQFF.

This chain joins TRBV6-1 and TRBJ1-4, with TRBD1 as a possible D gene (5 bases). Germline CDR1 reads MNHNS; CDR2 reads SASEGT. V lost 8 bases to trimming and J lost 0 bases, with 13 bases between them. The CDR3 covers 15 residues. DNA of the CDR3: TGTGCCAGCCAGACAGCCCCTTCAACTAATGAAAAACTGTTTTTT. It yields the protein CASQTAPSTNEKLFF.

J is TRBJ2-7 and V is TRBV28; D not resolved. The CDR3 covers 13 residues. Between the trimmed V and J ends, which lost 7 bases and 4 bases, there was a span of 14 bases. The germline CDR1 and CDR2 sequences are MDHEN and SYDVKM. DNA of the CDR3: TGTGCCAGCAACTCGGGTACAGCTTACGAGCAGTACTTC. Protein product: CASNSGTAYEQYF.

This rearrangement joins TRBV29-1 to TRBJ2-7; 9 nucleotides line up with TRBD1. Germline V gives CDR1 SQVTM, CDR2 ANQGSEA. V dropped 8 bases and J dropped 0; count of bases not matched to a gene: 8. The CDR3 is 14 amino acids. CDR3 in amino acids: CSFIRDRDSYEQYF. CDR3 bases: TGCAGCTTCATCCGGGACAGGGACTCCTACGAGCAGTACTTC.

The chain uses TRBV6-6 and TRBJ2-1; a possible D gene is TRBD2 (6 bases). Germline-derived CDR1 and CDR2 are MNHNY and SVGAGI (reference sequence). V shed 6 bases and J shed 8 bases, with 17 bases lying between them. The CDR3 is made up of 14 amino acids. This CDR3 is CASSAPRGNDEQFF. The CDR3 DNA reads TGTGCCAGCAGCGCCCCCCGGGGGAACGATGAGCAGTTCTTC.

V is TRBV2 and J is TRBJ2-5; D not certain. The CDR3 is 14 amino acids. Trimming cost V 1 base and J 0 bases, with 6 bases left between them. Looked up from germline, CDR1 is SNHLY and CDR2 is FYNNEI. The CDR3 loop is CASSEVGNQETQYF. In DNA, the CDR3 is TGTGCCAGCAGTGAAGTAGGAAACCAAGAGACCCAGTACTTC.

The sample holds a few counts of this clone. The chain uses TRBV5-1 and TRBJ2-1; TRBD2 is a possible D gene (6 bases). Germline V gene sequence: CDR1 SGHRS, CDR2 YFSETQ. The CDR3 runs 13 residues. The V end lost 4 bases, the J end lost 3 bases, and 8 bases lay between the germline ends. CDR3 nucleotide sequence: TGCGCCAGCAGCCCGGGAGACTACAATGAGCAGTTCTTC. Protein: CASSPGDYNEQFF.

The V call is TRBV27, the J call TRBJ1-2, with a weak D call TRBD1 (5 bases). The CDR3 covers 13 residues. Trimming shortened V by 7 bases and J by 8 bases, and 17 bases separated the two germline ends. Germline CDR1 is MNHEY and CDR2 is SMNVEV (reference sequence). This CDR3 reads CASMERGARGYTF. CDR3 sequence (DNA): TGTGCCAGCATGGAACGGGGCGCAAGGGGCTACACCTTC.

The V gene is TRBV18, the J gene TRBJ2-3; D is possibly TRBD1 or TRBD2 (5 bases each). The CDR3 has 14 residues. With 6 bases removed from V and 4 bases from J, the gap between germline ends came to 14 bases. CDR1 KGHSH and CDR2 LQKENI come from the germline V gene. The CDR3 DNA is TGTGCCAGCTCGGAAGGGACCCCGGCAGATACGCAGTATTTT. Amino acid sequence: CASSEGTPADTQYF.

This clone occurred once. The V call is TRBV19, the J call TRBJ1-1; D remains ambiguous. The V gene's germline CDR1 is LNHDA and CDR2 SQIVND (reference sequence). CDR3 size: 18 residues. The ends were cut back, 4 bases at V and 3 bases at J, with 24 bases in the middle. DNA for the CDR3: TGTGCCAGTAGTAACCCCGACCGCGTCGGCTATGAAGACACTGAAGCTTTCTTT. Amino acids: CASSNPDRVGYEDTEAFF.

The chain employs TRBV5-4 and TRBJ1-3; D not certain. This CDR3 spans 14 amino acids. Germline CDR1 and CDR2: SGHNT and YYREEE (reference sequence). The ends were cut back, 4 bases at V and 0 bases at J, with 8 bases in the middle. The CDR3 DNA reads as TGTGCCAGCAGCGTAGAAGTCTCTGGAAACACCATATATTTT. It translates to CASSVEVSGNTIYF.

V usage is TRBV7-2 and J usage is TRBJ1-1; unclear D gene. Germline-derived CDR1 and CDR2 are SGHTA and FQGNSA. V was pared by 1 base and J by 0 bases, with 9 bases between. The CDR3 sequence is 15 residues long. CDR3 DNA: TGTGCCAGCAGCTTAGGTCGGTTAATGAACACTGAAGCTTTCTTT. Amino acids: CASSLGRLMNTEAFF.

The chain has TRBV18 and TRBJ1-5, with TRBD1 as a possible D gene (6 bases). This CDR3 spans 17 amino acids. The germline V and J ends were trimmed by 6 bases and 0 bases, with 18 bases remaining between them. Germline assignment: CDR1 KGHSH and CDR2 LQKENI. The CDR3 loop is CASSRQEGDYSNQPQHF. The CDR3 nucleotides are TGTGCCAGCTCGCGACAGGAGGGGGATTATAGCAATCAGCCCCAGCATTTT.

This chain links TRBV18 with TRBJ1-3, with D hard to call. V lost 4 bases, J lost 0 bases, and 22 bases lay in between. Germline V gene data show CDR1 as KGHSH and CDR2 as LQKENI. The CDR3 has 19 amino acids. CDR3 region: CASSRFREGLALSGNTIYF. The DNA for the CDR3 is TGTGCCAGCTCACGATTTAGGGAAGGCCTGGCCCTCTCTGGAAACACCATATATTTT.

The chain couples TRBV9 to TRBJ1-2; 7 bases match TRBD1. The V gene's germline CDR1 is SGDLS and CDR2 YYNGEE. The CDR3 contains 15 residues. V lost 0 bases and J lost 8; bases outside the gene matches: 10. The CDR3, as DNA: TGTGCCAGCAGCGTAGCGGGACAGCACTGGAGGGGCTACACCTTC. Its translation is CASSVAGQHWRGYTF.

The chain is built from TRBV2 and TRBJ2-3; 10 bases map to TRBD2. This CDR3 is 16 amino acids long. Germline-derived CDR1 and CDR2 are SNHLY and FYNNEI. The ends lost 3 bases at V and 2 bases at J; junction bases unmatched: 5. The CDR3 here is CASSDRTSGPTDTQYF. The CDR3 nucleotides are TGTGCCAGCAGTGATAGGACTAGCGGACCCACAGATACGCAGTATTTT.

This rearrangement joins TRBV5-1 to TRBJ2-2; 8 positions agree with TRBD2. CDR3 length: 16 residues. Germline-derived CDR1 and CDR2 are SGHRS and YFSETQ. The junction had 8 bases not matched to a gene; V was cut back by 0 bases and J by 7 bases. The DNA of the CDR3 is TGCGCCAGCAGCTTGGGACTAGCGATGAGTGGCGGGGAGCTGTTTTTT. It is translated as CASSLGLAMSGGELFF.

Only one count was recorded for this clone. This chain joins TRBV28 and TRBJ1-1; 7 bases align to TRBD1. Germline CDR1 MDHEN, CDR2 SYDVKM. The CDR3 totals 16 residues. V shed 5 bases, J shed 0 bases, and the junction held 9 bases outside the gene matches. The CDR3 DNA follows: TGTGCCAGCAGTACTCCCGGGACAGATATGAACACTGAAGCTTTCTTT. Its translation is CASSTPGTDMNTEAFF.

The chain recombines TRBV5-6 with TRBJ2-3; TRBD2 matches at 11 bases. J was trimmed by 6 bases and V by 4 bases; bases with no gene match: 13. CDR3 length: 17 residues. The germline V gene encodes CDR1 SGHDT and CDR2 YYEEEE. CDR3 sequence reads: CASSDYLTSGIADTQYF. The CDR3 bases are TGTGCCAGCAGCGACTACCTGACTAGCGGGATCGCGGATACGCAGTATTTT.

The chain links TRBV5-8 to TRBJ1-2, with D uncertain. The CDR3 consists of 11 residues. The V end lost 3 bases, the J end lost 7 bases, and 7 bases lay between the germline ends. Germline assignment: CDR1 SGHTS and CDR2 YDEGEE. CDR3 amino acids: CASSWAVGYTF. In DNA, the CDR3 is TGTGCCAGCAGCTGGGCTGTTGGCTACACCTTC.